The T cell receptor (beta chain) described here comes from a study of control samples from healthy donors and cancer patients. The V segment lost 8 bases and the J segment 6 bases; nucleotides outside the gene matches: 11. CDR1 is MNHEY and CDR2 is SMNVEV in the germline V gene (reference sequence). This CDR3 region has 15 residues. The table came from immunoSEQ multiplex PCR; TCRdb's copy has only in-frame clones and leaves some out. This table holds some 150,000 clones, 93% found once. The sample consisted of blood. This TCR was recovered from a man aged 50-59 years in good health. The rearrangement links TRBV27 to TRBJ2-1, with 9 nucleotides matching TRBD1. CDR3 nucleotides: TGTGCCAGCCGCAACCCGGGACAGGGAACCAATGAGCAGTTCTTC. Its translation is CASRNPGQGTNEQFF.